This T cell receptor beta chain was retrieved from a study of early T cells in non-severe SARS-CoV-2 infection (dated by TCRdb to the early 2020s). About the investigation overall: Because TCR sequencing was done on bulk RNA from unsorted whole blood, the alpha and beta chains could not be paired.

Comment on this clonotype: Its antigen is not yet known. Per-base qualities were not stored, and no clone one base away is much larger.

Set within a cohort of healthcare workers in London, UK, this nested case-control study involved weekly PCR testing of nasopharyngeal swabs along with blood sampling. Healthcare workers were enrolled in the week of the UK lockdown, from 23 to 31 March 2020, and were followed every week for up to roughly 15 weeks. General conclusions and limits of the study: VDJdb matching was skewed toward anti-spike CD8 responses and likely underestimated virus-specific expansions by missing private and CD4 specificities.

The protocol used for the library was 5' RACE. Sequencing instrument: NextSeq 500. Unique molecular identifiers were attached to individual cDNA molecules in the TCR library protocol so that sequencing error and PCR bias could be corrected. Both TCR alpha and beta chains were sequenced, and tight co-correlation was observed between alpha and beta sequence abundances in each sample. In the paper's pipeline: Decombinator V4 was used to perform V gene, J gene and CDR3 annotation of TCR sequences. TCRs were defined as expanded if a significant change between any two time points was detected under a Poisson model with p below 0.0001. Abundances of TCRs were expressed as counts per million after normalisation to the total number of TCRs sequenced in each sample. VDJdb, accessed 1 November 2021, was searched for CMV, EBV and SARS-CoV-2 annotated TCRs, excluding TCRs annotated for multiple antigens. TCRdb ran its own pipeline on the public reads, namely fastp trimming at Q25 and MiXCR clone calling, and kept in-frame beta chains. Every CDR3 protein is listed once, alongside the most common genes and DNA of its rows. V and J calls and clone size were set by TCRdb, not the authors. The table for this sample lists tens of thousands of distinct CDR3 sequences; about 14% of them were counted only once. The ten largest clones add up to around 3.7% of the sample.

This specimen consisted of whole blood, obtained at baseline. The sequence came from an adult who was a healthcare worker with PCR-confirmed SARS-CoV-2 infection or an uninfected control (not recorded which).

The nucleotides read TGTGCCAGCAGTTTGTCCCAGTCTAACTCCTACGAGCAGTACTTC. Its protein product is CASSLSQSNSYEQYF. The sequence is built from TRBV28 and TRBJ2-7; no confident D gene assignment can be made. Including the terminal cysteine and phenylalanine, the CDR3 comprises 15 residues. Only CDR3 DNA remains: 45 bases, in frame from the first base. The germline V gene gives CDR1 as MDHEN and CDR2 as SYDVKM. V gives up 3 bases and J gives up 0 bases, and the segment between their germline ends measures 12 bases.